Shown below are 3 T cell receptor beta chains from a single sample sequenced in a study of cytomegalovirus exposure and HLA in healthy donors. 13 Jbeta primers and 60 Vbeta primers were used for the PCR. Produced via immunoSEQ multiplex PCR; TCRdb's table is partial and in-frame only. The sample contains more than 80,000 clones, around 85% of which appear only once. The sample consisted of PBMCs. The receptors derive from a girl aged 2-10 years in good health and CMV-seropositive.

The chain links TRBV19 to TRBJ2-2, with a weak D call TRBD1 (5 bases). V was cut by 10 bases and J by 0 bases, with 12 bases left in between. Germline V lookup: CDR1 LNHDA, CDR2 SQIVND (reference sequence). The CDR3 has 14 amino acids. CDR3 coding DNA: TGTGCCACCAGGGTTTCTACGAACACCGGGGAGCTGTTTTTT. Protein sequence: CATRVSTNTGELFF.

The genes are TRBV7-2 and TRBJ2-7, with a tentative D call TRBD2 (8 bases). This CDR3 spans 17 amino acids. Germline-derived CDR1 and CDR2 are SGHTA and FQGNSA. The V end lost 6 bases, the J end lost 0 bases, and 21 bases lay between the germline ends. CDR3 in DNA: TGTGCCAGCAGTCTCAGGGGGGGGGCGGGAGGCTCCTACGAGCAGTACTTC. This translates into CASSLRGGAGGSYEQYF.

This clone was seen only a few times. The chain recombines TRBV6-5 with TRBJ2-1; 7 bases are a match to TRBD1. With V trimmed by 4 bases and J by 1 base, 4 bases remained unmatched. This CDR3 contains 15 residues. Germline lookup yields CDR1 MNHEY and CDR2 SVGAGI. CDR3 sequence: CASSSTGLSYNEQFF. The CDR3 nucleotides read TGTGCCAGCAGTTCGACAGGGCTATCCTACAATGAGCAGTTCTTC.